This entry concerns a single T cell receptor beta chain. Its target is unknown. Libraries of naive CD8 cells were prepared from roughly 18,000 to 920,000 sorted cells using 10%, 30% or 50% RNA. Naive CD8 T cells were sorted as CD8+CD4-CCR7+CD45RA+. There are 13 residues in the CDR3. CDR1 is SEHNR and CDR2 is FQNEAQ in the germline V gene (reference sequence). V gave up 8 bases and J gave up 6 bases, with 16 bases separating them. TCRdb re-called the PCR reads through MiXCR, storing one row per CDR3 protein. The sample records fewer than 350,000 distinct CDR3 sequences, roughly a quarter being singletons. This specimen comes from a study of molecular identifiers for immune sequencing clone quantification. Findings of the study overall: Spiked Jurkat TCR RNA originating from one cell could reportedly be identified amid one million naive cells.

The chain is built from TRBV7-9 and TRBJ1-1; D is undetermined. This TCR was recovered from a human donor in good health. Some libraries in this study had Jurkat cell RNA spiked in. The sample comprised naive CD8+ T cells from blood, with Jurkat cell RNA spiked in. Specified subset: FACS-sorted CD8+CD4-CCR7+CD45RA+ naive T cells. In nucleotides, the CDR3 is TGTGCCAGCCGCCACCCACACTTGCCTGAAGCTTTCTTT. The encoded protein is CASRHPHLPEAFF.